Sequencing of this TCR beta chain was carried out in a study of CD8 T cells in ankylosing spondylitis. TCRdb re-called the 5' RACE reads through MiXCR, storing one row per CDR3 protein. The sample carries some 180,000 distinct CDR3 sequences, 15% to 20% recorded once. This clonotype has a count of ten or more. V gave up 5 bases and J gave up 8 bases, with 7 bases separating them. Germline V gene data show CDR1 as SGHVS and CDR2 as FQNEAQ. This CDR3 has 11 amino acids. The gene calls are TRBV7-8 and TRBJ2-1; D unresolved. The clonotype originates from a male donor under 30 with ankylosing spondylitis or in good health (not recorded which). The sample consisted of blood, either unsorted or a sorted T cell fraction (not recorded which). CDR3 DNA: TGTGCCAGCAGCAAAGAGGATGAGCAGTTCTTC. Amino acid sequence: CASSKEDEQFF.